The 13 T cell receptor beta chains below all came from one sample that was sequenced in a study of T cell responses to AZD1222 COVID-19 vaccine. The table came from immunoSEQ multiplex PCR; TCRdb's copy has only in-frame clones and leaves some out. The sample lists around 180,000 clones, 88% seen once, with about 7.2% in the top ten. The material sequenced was peripheral blood, taken on day 0 of AZD1222 vaccination. The receptors were gathered from an adult in good health.

The V gene is TRBV5-6, the J gene TRBJ2-5, with 8 bases fitting TRBD2. Germline lookup yields CDR1 SGHDT and CDR2 YYEEEE. The CDR3 length is 13 residues. The V gene end was trimmed by 6 bases and the J gene end by 5 bases; junction bases not matched to a gene: 6. CDR3 sequence (DNA): TGTGCCAGCAACACCGGGAGGGGTGAGACCCAGTACTTC. Translated, it gives CASNTGRGETQYF.

A note on this clone: The same CDR3 arises from other DNA sequences in this sample as well. As DNA, the CDR3 is TGCAGCGTTGGGGAGGGCCAAGAGACCCAGTACTTC. Amino acid sequence: CSVGEGQETQYF. This chain connects TRBV29-1 to TRBJ2-5; 7 bases match TRBD2. CDR1 and CDR2 from the germline V gene are SQVTM and ANQGSEA. The CDR3 loop spans 12 amino acids. The junction had 0 bases not matched to a gene; V was cut back by 4 bases and J by 1 base.

V usage is TRBV19 and J usage is TRBJ1-1; D not certain. The CDR3 totals 13 residues. With 3 bases removed from V and 0 bases from J, the gap between germline ends came to 5 bases. CDR1 and CDR2 (germline): LNHDA, SQIVND (reference sequence). The CDR3 sequence is CASSIFLNTEAFF. CDR3 sequence (DNA): TGTGCCAGTAGTATCTTCTTGAACACTGAAGCTTTCTTT.

The chain carries TRBV30 and TRBJ1-6, with 7 bases lining up with TRBD1. The junction had 21 bases not matched to a gene; V was cut back by 0 bases and J by 10 bases. Germline-derived CDR1 and CDR2 are GTSNPN and SVGIG (reference sequence). There are 19 residues in the CDR3. Here the CDR3 reads CAWSVLTLQGIAKFSPLHF. The CDR3 bases are TGTGCCTGGAGTGTTCTAACCCTACAGGGGATCGCAAAATTCTCACCCCTCCACTTT.

This rearrangement joins TRBV6-5 to TRBJ1-6; the match to TRBD1 covers 7 bases. Per the germline V gene, CDR1 is MNHEY and CDR2 is SVGAGI. The V gene end was trimmed by 6 bases and the J gene end by 5 bases; junction bases not matched to a gene: 7. The CDR3 loop spans 15 amino acids. CDR3 in amino acids: CASRGPGTDNSPLHF. The CDR3 DNA reads TGTGCCAGCAGGGGCCCCGGGACAGATAATTCACCCCTCCACTTT.

The genes are TRBV7-8 and TRBJ2-6; D not resolved. Trimming pared 0 bases from V and 2 bases from J, leaving 8 bases between. The CDR3 is 16 residues long. Germline-derived CDR1 and CDR2 are SGHVS and FQNEAQ. Here the CDR3 reads CASSLAPPAGANVLTF. The CDR3 nucleotides are TGTGCCAGCAGCTTAGCGCCCCCAGCTGGGGCCAACGTCCTGACTTTC.

The chain recombines TRBV9 with TRBJ2-7; possibly TRBD1 for D (6 bases). Germline V gene data show CDR1 as SGDLS and CDR2 as YYNGEE. CDR3 length: 15 amino acids. Deletions cut 0 bases from V and 4 bases from J, with 14 bases between. CDR3 amino acids: CASSVGVTGLYEQYF. The CDR3 DNA is TGTGCCAGCAGCGTAGGAGTTACAGGGTTGTACGAGCAGTACTTC.

The V and J genes are TRBV19 and TRBJ2-2; tentative D call: TRBD1 (5 bases). CDR1 is LNHDA and CDR2 is SQIVND in the germline V gene (reference sequence). Trimming cost V 5 bases and J 0 bases, with 7 bases left between them. The CDR3 sequence is 14 residues long. This CDR3 reads CASSVTANTGELFF. In nucleotides, the CDR3 is TGTGCCAGTAGTGTGACAGCGAACACCGGGGAGCTGTTTTTT.

The genes are TRBV19 and TRBJ2-3, with TRBD2 matching 11 bases. Germline CDR1 and CDR2: LNHDA and SQIVND (reference sequence). The CDR3 length is 17 residues. V lost 5 bases, J lost 0 bases, and 7 bases stayed unmatched. The CDR3 nucleotides read TGTGCCAGTAGTCTAGCGGGGGGTCTACCTAGCACAGATACGCAGTATTTT. Protein: CASSLAGGLPSTDTQYF.

This CDR3 is CSVVPSPVLNEQYF. CDR3 DNA: TGCAGCGTTGTACCTAGTCCTGTCTTGAACGAGCAGTACTTC. This chain links TRBV29-1 with TRBJ2-7; D ambiguous. The germline V gene has CDR1 SQVTM and CDR2 ANQGSEA. The CDR3 extends over 14 amino acids. The V end lost 4 bases, the J end lost 5 bases, and 18 bases lay between the germline ends.

The rearrangement links TRBV5-1 to TRBJ1-2, with D maybe TRBD1 (5 bases). Germline assignment: CDR1 SGHRS and CDR2 YFSETQ. V was cut by 4 bases and J by 0 bases, with 13 bases left in between. The CDR3 spans 15 residues. The CDR3 nucleotides are TGCGCCAGCAGCGCGAATACAGGAACTAACTATGGCTACACCTTC. Amino acids: CASSANTGTNYGYTF.

The chain employs TRBV7-3 and TRBJ2-1, with 9 bases fitting TRBD2. CDR3 length equals 16 residues. Per the germline V gene, CDR1 is SGHTA and CDR2 is FQGTGA. J was trimmed by 0 bases and V by 2 bases; bases with no gene match: 2. DNA of the CDR3: TGTGCCAGCAGCTTACTAGCGGGGAGCTCCTACAATGAGCAGTTCTTC. Its protein product is CASSLLAGSSYNEQFF.

The chain carries TRBV7-2 and TRBJ2-1; 7 nucleotides match TRBD2. The J segment lost 7 bases and the V segment lost 1 base, leaving 7 bases of the junction unmatched. Germline V gene sequence: CDR1 SGHTA, CDR2 FQGNSA. The CDR3 sequence is 15 residues long. This chain's CDR3 is CASSLDSGVTNEQFF. The CDR3, as DNA: TGTGCCAGCAGCTTAGACAGCGGGGTCACGAATGAGCAGTTCTTC. Supplemented by reference TRBV7-2 and TRBJ2-1, the full variable domain reads GAGVSQSPSNKVTEKGKDVELRCDPISGHTALYWYRQSLGQGLEFLIYFQGNSAPDKSGLPSDRFSAERTGGSVSTLTIQRTQQEDSAVYLCASSLDSGVTNEQFFGPGTRLTVL.